The 26 T cell receptor beta chains given below trace back to one sample, sequenced in a study of CD8 T cells in Susac syndrome. After extraction with the RNeasy kit, about 0.5 to 1 ug of the RNA was reverse transcribed using random hexamers. TCRdb used MiXCR to reprocess the immunoSEQ multiplex PCR reads, holding one entry per CDR3 protein. The sample carries roughly 150,000 distinct CDR3 sequences, about 94% recorded once. Sequenced: CD8+ T cells from PBMCs. Every receptor here comes from a human donor with multiple sclerosis.

The chain recombines TRBV9 with TRBJ2-7; D ambiguous. V was trimmed by 1 base and J by 1 base, leaving 9 bases between them. CDR1 and CDR2 (germline): SGDLS, YYNGEE. The CDR3 extends over 14 amino acids. CDR3 sequence (DNA): TGTGCCAGCAGCGTAAGGACCGGATCCTACGAGCAGTACTTC. This translates into CASSVRTGSYEQYF.

V and J are TRBV20-1 and TRBJ2-7, with TRBD1 matching over 7 bases. The V segment lost 6 bases and the J segment 0 bases; nucleotides outside the gene matches: 8. CDR3 length: 14 residues. Germline CDR1 DFQATT, CDR2 SNEGSKA (reference sequence). The chain's CDR3 is CSARDSDSSYEQYF. The CDR3 nucleotides read TGCAGTGCAAGGGACAGCGATAGCTCCTACGAGCAGTACTTC.

CDR3 bases: TGTGCCAGCTCACCCGACGGAGGGGGAAGAGATGGCTACACCTTC. This translates into CASSPDGGGRDGYTF. This chain links TRBV18 with TRBJ1-2, with D maybe TRBD1 (6 bases). The germline CDR1 and CDR2 sequences are KGHSH and LQKENI. The CDR3 runs 15 residues. V dropped 3 bases and J dropped 6 bases, with 17 bases sitting between them. Looking up the rest from reference TRBV18 and TRBJ1-2 gives the full variable domain: NAGVMQNPRHLVRRRGQEARLRCSPMKGHSHVYWYRQLPEEGLKFMVYLQKENIIDESGMPKERFSAEFPKEGPSILRIQQVVRGDSAAYFCASSPDGGGRDGYTFGSGTRLTVV.

The rearrangement uses TRBV15 and TRBJ2-7; 8 nucleotides line up with TRBD1. Germline values: CDR1 LNHNV, CDR2 YYDKDF (reference sequence). The CDR3 consists of 11 residues. The J segment lost 9 bases and the V segment lost 4 bases, leaving 2 bases of the junction unmatched. The CDR3 spells CATSKGQGQYF. The CDR3 bases are TGTGCCACCAGCAAAGGACAGGGGCAGTACTTC.

This chain joins TRBV7-9 and TRBJ2-3; 9 bases are shared with TRBD1. The germline V gene encodes CDR1 SEHNR and CDR2 FQNEAQ (reference sequence). Losses at the gene ends were 5 bases for V and 2 bases for J; bases not matched to a gene: 8. CDR3 length: 16 residues. The CDR3 loop reads CASSQQGARVTDTQYF. In DNA, the CDR3 is TGTGCCAGCAGCCAACAGGGGGCGCGAGTCACAGATACGCAGTATTTT.

The chain combines TRBV15 with TRBJ1-3, with 7 positions matching TRBD1. The CDR3 consists of 15 residues. After removal of 5 bases from V and 1 base from J, the junction contained 5 bases not matched to a gene. In germline, CDR1 is LNHNV, CDR2 YYDKDF (reference sequence). CDR3 nucleotides: TGTGCCACCAGCCACGACAGGGCGTCTGGAAACACCATATATTTT. This encodes CATSHDRASGNTIYF.

The chain uses TRBV30 and TRBJ1-2; no reliable D call. Germline V gene sequence: CDR1 GTSNPN, CDR2 SVGIG (reference sequence). This CDR3 is built from 14 residues. V lost 0 bases to trimming and J lost 0 bases, with 8 bases between them. CDR3 DNA: TGTGCCTGGAGTGTTCGAGTAGCTAACTATGGCTACACCTTC. Its protein is CAWSVRVANYGYTF.

The chain employs TRBV12-3 or TRBV12-4 and TRBJ2-5; D call uncertain. V was pared by 5 bases and J by 3 bases, with 13 bases between. The CDR3 contains 14 residues. CDR3 DNA: TGTGCCAGCAGTCCAACTCTTGCGGAAGAGACCCAGTACTTC. This encodes CASSPTLAEETQYF.

The V and J genes are TRBV5-1 and TRBJ2-5; 10 nucleotides align to TRBD2. This CDR3 spans 14 amino acids. CDR1 is SGHRS and CDR2 is YFSETQ in the germline V gene. V dropped 1 base and J dropped 3; count of bases not matched to a gene: 0. The chain's CDR3 is CASSLTSGKETQYF. CDR3 DNA: TGCGCCAGCAGCTTGACTAGCGGGAAAGAGACCCAGTACTTC.

The CDR3 DNA follows: TGCAGTGCTGAACCGGACAGGGCGCTTTCAGATACGCAGTATTTT. Translating gives CSAEPDRALSDTQYF. The chain uses TRBV20-1 and TRBJ2-3, with 8 bases identical to TRBD1. Germline CDR1 reads DFQATT; CDR2 reads SNEGSKA (reference sequence). J lost 4 bases, V lost 5 bases, and 11 bases had no gene match. CDR3 length: 15 amino acids.

The V and J genes are TRBV9 and TRBJ1-1; tentative D call: TRBD1 (5 bases). There are 15 residues in the CDR3. Germline assignment: CDR1 SGDLS and CDR2 YYNGEE. V gave up 0 bases and J gave up 1 base, with 10 bases separating them. CDR3 protein: CASSVEAGRNTEAFF. CDR3 DNA: TGTGCCAGCAGCGTAGAGGCAGGGCGGAACACTGAAGCTTTCTTT.

The V call is TRBV27, the J call TRBJ2-2; D gene unclear. Germline values: CDR1 MNHEY, CDR2 SMNVEV (reference sequence). This CDR3 region has 13 residues. V was trimmed by 5 bases and J by 5 bases, leaving 9 bases between them. In nucleotides, the CDR3 is TGTGCCAGCAGTAAAGAGGAGACCGGGGAGCTGTTTTTT. Its protein is CASSKEETGELFF.

V and J are TRBV6-1 and TRBJ2-5; possible D gene TRBD1, 5 bases. Germline V lookup: CDR1 MNHNS, CDR2 SASEGT. The germline V and J ends were trimmed by 1 base and 2 bases, with 11 bases remaining between them. The CDR3 has 15 amino acids. CDR3 nucleotide sequence: TGTGCCAGCAGTGAAGGGCCAGGGTGGCAAGAGACCCAGTACTTC. This translates into CASSEGPGWQETQYF.

The V and J genes are TRBV28 and TRBJ1-1; TRBD1 is a possible D gene (6 bases). Germline V gene data show CDR1 as MDHEN and CDR2 as SYDVKM. The CDR3 spans 15 residues. V was shortened by 6 bases and J by 4 bases, with 18 bases between the two germline ends. Here the CDR3 reads CASSGITEGVTEAFF. As DNA, the CDR3 is TGTGCCAGCAGCGGTATTACGGAGGGGGTCACTGAAGCTTTCTTT.

This chain uses TRBV12-3 or TRBV12-4 with TRBJ2-5, with TRBD2 matching over 10 bases. This CDR3 spans 16 amino acids. The ends lost 5 bases at V and 0 bases at J; junction bases unmatched: 6. CDR3 DNA sequence: TGTGCCAGCAGTAGCTACCTAGCGGGGGACCAAGAGACCCAGTACTTC. Translated: CASSSYLAGDQETQYF.

The sample holds one count of this clonotype. The V gene is TRBV21-1, the J gene TRBJ1-4; the listed D gene, TRBD1, was not tested against the DNA. TRBV21-1 is labeled a pseudogene. CDR3 size: 17 residues. The CDR3, as DNA: TGTGCCAGCAGCAAATTGGCGCAGGGAAGAGGGAATGAAAAACTGTTTTTT. Its protein product is CASSKLAQGRGNEKLFF.

The chain employs TRBV7-2 and TRBJ2-1; the match to TRBD2 covers 9 bases. CDR1 and CDR2 from the germline V gene are SGHTA and FQGNSA. Unmatched junction bases numbered 12, after V lost 5 bases and J lost 10 bases. The length of the CDR3 is 15 residues. The CDR3 here is CASSAPGLARTEQFF. The CDR3 DNA is TGTGCCAGCAGCGCACCGGGACTAGCCCGGACCGAGCAGTTCTTC.

The chain combines TRBV7-9 with TRBJ2-7; possibly TRBD1 for D (6 bases). The V gene's germline CDR1 is SEHNR and CDR2 FQNEAQ (reference sequence). This CDR3 region has 12 residues. V was trimmed by 5 bases and J by 6 bases, leaving 11 bases between them. CDR3 coding DNA: TGTGCCAGCAGCCCAGGGACACCCGAGCAGTACTTC. Protein: CASSPGTPEQYF.

This clonotype was seen only once. J is TRBJ1-1 and V is TRBV13; D gene uncertain. V shed 4 bases and J shed 3 bases, with 9 bases lying between them. CDR3 length: 13 amino acids. The germline gives CDR1 PRHDT, CDR2 FYEKMQ (reference sequence). The CDR3 sequence is CASSSRLYTEAFF. CDR3 sequence (DNA): TGTGCCAGCAGCTCTCGACTCTACACTGAAGCTTTCTTT.

This chain links TRBV13 with TRBJ2-7; 9 bases agree with TRBD1. The junction had 7 bases not matched to a gene; V was cut back by 6 bases and J by 4 bases. CDR1 and CDR2 from the germline V gene are PRHDT and FYEKMQ (reference sequence). The CDR3 covers 14 residues. This CDR3 reads CASSYTGTGYEQYF. The CDR3 DNA follows: TGTGCCAGCAGTTACACCGGGACAGGGTACGAGCAGTACTTC.

The chain recombines TRBV6-5 with TRBJ2-1; 8 positions match TRBD2. CDR1 and CDR2 from the germline V gene are MNHEY and SVGAGI. With V trimmed by 6 bases and J by 8 bases, 9 bases remained unmatched. The CDR3 sequence is 14 residues long. The CDR3 is CASSRLALPDEQFF. CDR3 DNA sequence: TGTGCCAGCAGCAGACTAGCGCTCCCGGATGAGCAGTTCTTC.

V usage is TRBV12-3 or TRBV12-4 and J usage is TRBJ1-2; 12 bases fit TRBD1. Trimming at V came to 5 bases and at J to 5 bases, leaving 24 bases not matched to a gene. The CDR3 contains 21 residues. This chain's CDR3 is CASSGVSGQGARGEDGYGYTF. The CDR3 coding sequence is TGTGCCAGCAGTGGGGTATCGGGACAGGGGGCCCGAGGGGAGGATGGATATGGCTACACCTTC.

This chain uses TRBV4-1 with TRBJ2-7, with 9 bases that match TRBD2. The CDR3 has 14 amino acids. Germline trimming cut 3 bases from V and 5 bases from J; bases unmatched to any gene: 5. CDR1 and CDR2 from the germline V gene are MGHRA and YSYEKL. The CDR3 reads CASSQVAGEDEQYF. For the CDR3, the DNA is TGCGCCAGCAGCCAGGTAGCGGGGGAGGACGAGCAGTACTTC.

The J gene is TRBJ2-1, the V gene TRBV15; no reliable D call. CDR1 and CDR2 (germline): LNHNV, YYDKDF (reference sequence). V was pared by 4 bases and J by 8 bases, with 15 bases between. The CDR3 is 14 amino acids. The CDR3 region has the DNA TGTGCCACCAGCACGCAGAGGTCAAGTTATGAGCAGTTCTTC. Translating gives CATSTQRSSYEQFF.

The rearrangement uses TRBV7-3 and TRBJ2-2; unclear D gene. Germline CDR1 and CDR2: SGHTA and FQGTGA. The CDR3 contains 15 residues. V was cut by 4 bases and J by 6 bases, with 15 bases left in between. CDR3 sequence (DNA): TGTGCCAGCAGCTCTCCAATGAGAGGATCCGGGGAGCTGTTTTTT. This encodes CASSSPMRGSGELFF.

CDR3 protein: CASSLSGASYNEQFF. In DNA form, the CDR3 reads TGTGCCAGCAGCCTTAGCGGGGCCTCCTACAATGAGCAGTTCTTC. The V and J genes are TRBV9 and TRBJ2-1; 8 bases fit TRBD2. The CDR3 sequence is 15 residues long. With 4 bases clipped from V and 0 bases from J, the junction kept 3 bases outside the gene matches. CDR1 is SGDLS, CDR2 YYNGEE, per germline.